This TCR beta chain was retrieved from a study of T cell repertoires in ileal Crohn's disease (dated by TCRdb to between 2018 and 2021). For the study in its entirety: At the time of surgery, 35% to 40% of patients were active smokers, and the median duration of disease was 7.9 years. A total of approximately 170 mucosal samples from around 57 patients were sequenced, collected from several sites on the surgical specimen as well as at postoperative endoscopy. Postoperative therapy was given to about half of the patients, with thiopurines administered to about ten patients and anti-TNF agents administered to 15 to 20 patients. All patients had surgery for a complication: stricturing disease in about 60% and penetrating disease in about 39%. The study was conducted in parallel with a multicentre cohort built to find predictors of early endoscopic recurrence after ileocolonic resection. Endoscopic postoperative recurrence was defined as a Rutgeerts score above i0. TCR repertoire analysis was performed in approximately 52 Crohn's disease patients drawn from a prospective multicentre cohort.

On this clone itself: No cognate antigen has been identified for it. The input lacks base qualities; no much larger clone sits a single base away.

Five hundred nanograms of biopsy DNA per sample were submitted for commercial TCRB immunosequencing. CDR3 regions were amplified from genomic DNA by Adaptive Biotechnology using a two-step, amplification bias-controlled multiplex PCR. The first PCR used primers for every V and J gene segment; the second PCR added barcodes and Illumina adapters. An Illumina instrument was used to sequence the CDR3 libraries. The original methods were these. The analysis used both the pipelines supplied by the vendor and custom analysis of the raw data in R/Bioconductor with R version 3.3.0. Clonality, ranging from 0 to 1, was calculated as the inverse of the normalised Shannon entropy of all productive clones. High-frequency clones were defined as the share of the repertoire taken up by the top 100 clones, keeping only clones that passed a 95% confidence test. The Simpson index measured repertoire diversity, and the Morisita-Horn index measured overlap between samples. The source is immuneACCESS, and TCRdb retained only in-frame sequences with V and J called. Part of the clones is not carried over; for the studies checked, unresolved V genes explain less than half of this, and the remainder is unexplained. V and J calls and clone size are as listed in that table; D and trimming were resolved from the DNA. Within this sample are approximately 4,900 clones, with roughly 80% of them counted one time only. The ten largest clonotypes hold approximately 12% of the sample.

Adults with ileal or ileocolonic Crohn's disease and an indication for ileocolonic resection were eligible for inclusion. Before DNA extraction, whole ileal mucosal biopsies were kept frozen at -80 degrees C. Genomic DNA was isolated from frozen whole biopsies using a TRizol-based method, and the DNA was quantified with a NanoDrop 2000 spectrophotometer. Inclusive of the bounding cysteine and phenylalanine, the CDR3 is 15 residues long. CDR3 DNA is the only sequence kept; it has 45 bases, read in frame from the first base. CDR1 and CDR2, looked up from the germline V gene, are ENHRY and SYGVKD. V lost 11 bases and J lost 0 bases; the stretch between them is 19 bases long. Broad study findings and their caveats: Mucosal CD4 and CD8 T cells were sorted and sequenced only in a subgroup of patients, whose size was not stated. Compared with non-smokers, patients who were active smokers at surgery showed a significantly higher proportion of clonal expansions (roughly 24% vs 19%, p=0.02). Endoscopic recurrence was linked to a higher percentage of high-frequency clones at surgery, and recurrence occurred in every patient whose clonality exceeded 26.8% (18/57). Compared with CD4 T cells, sorted CD8 T cells contained more high-frequency clones, which suggests that the mucosal expansions were mostly CD8.

This sequence originates from an adult with Crohn's disease. The chain links TRBV10-3 with TRBJ2-5; 6 matching bases give a weak D call of TRBD1. Specimen: ileal tissue. The DNA reads as follows: TGTGCCTCTCAAGGGTCACAGGGTGACCAAGAGACCCAGTACTTC. This encodes CASQGSQGDQETQYF.